This note documents a single TCR beta chain sequence. The sample comes from a study of T cell changes during pregnancy in multiple sclerosis. CDR1 LNHDA and CDR2 SQIVND come from the germline V gene (reference sequence). The length of the CDR3 is 16 residues. V was cut by 4 bases and J by 6 bases, with 18 bases left in between. Profiling relied on immunoSEQ multiplex PCR, and the TCRdb table lists in-frame clones only, not all of them. The table includes over 85,000 clones, approximately 90% detected once. This chain joins TRBV19 and TRBJ2-2; D may be TRBD1 (8 bases). This TCR was sampled from a female donor in good health, enrolled as a control in a pregnancy study. The material sequenced was peripheral blood, taken in the second trimester of pregnancy. CDR3 in amino acids: CASSNPYRGRAGELFF. The CDR3 nucleotides read TGTGCCAGTAGTAATCCATACAGGGGGAGGGCCGGGGAGCTGTTTTTT. The variable domain in full, with the rest retrieved from reference TRBV19 and TRBJ2-2, is DGGITQSPKYLFRKEGQNVTLSCEQNLNHDAMYWYRQDPGQGLRLIYYSQIVNDFQKGDIAEGYSVSREKKESFPLTVTSAQKNPTAFYLCASSNPYRGRAGELFFGEGSRLTVL.